Listed here are 14 T cell receptor beta chains from one sample, sequenced in a study of T cells after yellow fever vaccination. TCRdb used MiXCR to reprocess the 5' RACE reads, holding one entry per CDR3 protein. Of around 530,000 distinct CDR3 sequences listed, less than 20% are singletons. The sequencing here drew on PBMCs, taken about 5 days after the first yellow fever vaccination. The receptors here all came from a man younger than 35 who received the YFV17D yellow fever vaccine.

The rearrangement joins TRBV5-1 to TRBJ1-2; TRBD1 agrees at 10 bases. V was clipped by 2 bases and J by 6 bases; unmatched bases: 10. Germline CDR1 SGHRS, CDR2 YFSETQ. The CDR3 runs to 16 residues. Written as DNA, the CDR3 is TGCGCCAGCAGCTTTTCCCGGGACAGGGGAATGGATGGCTACACCTTC. It encodes CASSFSRDRGMDGYTF.

This chain connects TRBV5-1 to TRBJ2-2; the D gene is possibly TRBD2 (5 bases). The germline V gene encodes CDR1 SGHRS and CDR2 YFSETQ. This CDR3 is 15 amino acids long. The V end lost 5 bases, the J end lost 9 bases, and 20 bases lay between the germline ends. Here the CDR3 reads CASSLSEHRGRELFF. In nucleotides, the CDR3 is TGCGCCAGCAGTCTGTCAGAACATCGCGGGCGGGAGCTGTTTTTT.

This clonotype has a handful of counts. J is TRBJ2-5 and V is TRBV5-5; D is uncertain. The germline gives CDR1 SGHKS, CDR2 YYEKEE (reference sequence). The CDR3 has 12 residues. Deletions cut 2 bases from V and 5 bases from J, with 7 bases between. CDR3 sequence reads: CASSFVGETQYF. The CDR3 DNA sequence: TGTGCCAGCAGCTTTGTTGGTGAGACCCAGTACTTC.

The chain combines TRBV2 with TRBJ1-2; D remains unclear. V was clipped by 6 bases and J by 0 bases, with 11 bases between them. This CDR3 is 14 amino acids long. Germline assignment: CDR1 SNHLY and CDR2 FYNNEI. CDR3 DNA sequence: TGTGCCAGCAGGGGCCCCTACCCTAACTATGGCTACACCTTC. Translated: CASRGPYPNYGYTF.

The chain links TRBV6-5 to TRBJ1-5, with D uncertain. Trimming stripped 2 bases from V and 6 bases from J, with 14 bases between. CDR3 size: 15 residues. The germline V gene encodes CDR1 MNHEY and CDR2 SVGAGI. The CDR3 DNA is TGTGCCAGCAGTTACGACGGAGCCCCTGGTCAGCCCCAGCATTTT. Translated, it gives CASSYDGAPGQPQHF.

The rearrangement uses TRBV4-2 and TRBJ2-3, with D unresolved. The germline gives CDR1 LGHNA, CDR2 YNFKEQ. The CDR3 covers 15 residues. V dropped 4 bases and J dropped 10 bases, with 21 bases sitting between them. The CDR3 nucleotides read TGTGCCAGCAGCCGGGCGGCAACCCCGACCTCCGCGCAGTATTTT. As protein: CASSRAATPTSAQYF.

This clonotype was observed a handful of times. The chain couples TRBV4-3 to TRBJ2-3, with no clear D. V lost 1 base and J 3 bases, leaving 11 bases between the germline ends. The CDR3 is made up of 15 amino acids. The germline V gene has CDR1 LGHNA and CDR2 YSLEER. The CDR3 spells CASSQGGGVTDTQYF. Here the CDR3 DNA reads TGCGCCAGCAGCCAAGGGGGTGGGGTAACAGATACGCAGTATTTT.

The chain joins TRBV12-3 or TRBV12-4 to TRBJ1-5, with D unclear. Trimming took 2 bases from V and 7 from J, leaving 12 bases between them. The CDR3 loop spans 14 amino acids. CDR3 amino acids: CASSLIGPQQPQHF. DNA of the CDR3: TGTGCCAGCAGTTTAATAGGACCCCAACAGCCCCAGCATTTT.

The chain carries TRBV6-1 and TRBJ2-5; 7 bases are a match to TRBD1. The CDR3 consists of 14 residues. Trimming at V came to 5 bases and at J to 2 bases, leaving 5 bases not matched to a gene. Germline V gene lookup returns CDR1 MNHNS and CDR2 SASEGT. In DNA form, the CDR3 reads TGTGCCAGCAGTCATCCGGGACAGCAAGAGACCCAGTACTTC. Amino acids: CASSHPGQQETQYF.

This chain links TRBV7-2 with TRBJ1-4; 8 nucleotides agree with TRBD1. The CDR3 totals 11 residues. CDR1 is SGHTA, CDR2 FQGNSA, per germline. Losses at the gene ends were 6 bases for V and 15 bases for J; bases not matched to a gene: 6. The CDR3 sequence is CASSRGTGLFF. CDR3 DNA: TGTGCCAGCAGTCGGGGGACAGGTTTGTTTTTT.

The chain employs TRBV7-9 and TRBJ1-1; possible D gene TRBD1, 6 bases. Germline V gene lookup returns CDR1 SEHNR and CDR2 FQNEAQ (reference sequence). V was cut by 10 bases and J by 5 bases, with 14 bases left in between. The CDR3 is 12 amino acids. The CDR3 here is CATKGVRTEAFF. The CDR3 region has the DNA TGTGCCACAAAGGGGGTTCGAACTGAAGCTTTCTTT. The variable domain in full, with the rest retrieved from reference TRBV7-9 and TRBJ1-1, is DTGVSQNPRHKITKRGQNVTFRCDPISEHNRLYWYRQTLGQGPEFLTYFQNEAQLEKSRLLSDRFSAERPKGSFSTLEIQRTEQGDSAMYLCATKGVRTEAFFGQGTRLTVV.

DNA of the CDR3: TGTGCCAGCAGCCAAGAAAGGGGCTACGAGCAGTACGTC. Residues: CASSQERGYEQYV. V usage is TRBV14 and J usage is TRBJ2-7; TRBD1 might be the D (5 bases). Trimming took off 0 bases at V and 3 bases at J, with 6 bases between the two ends. The CDR3 runs to 13 residues. Germline V gene lookup returns CDR1 SGHDN and CDR2 FVKESK.

This clonotype was seen many times. The genes are TRBV7-9 and TRBJ2-3; tentative D call: TRBD2 (5 bases). Germline CDR1 reads SEHNR; CDR2 reads FQNEAQ (reference sequence). Trimming removed 4 bases at V and 6 bases at J, with 11 bases between. CDR3 length: 13 residues. The CDR3 here is CASSSGVADTQYF. CDR3 in DNA: TGTGCCAGCAGCTCGGGTGTAGCGGATACGCAGTATTTT.

This clonotype was observed a handful of times. The chain uses TRBV4-1 and TRBJ2-2; D call uncertain. The CDR3 totals 13 residues. V lost 4 bases and J 7 bases, leaving 10 bases between the germline ends. Germline lookup yields CDR1 MGHRA and CDR2 YSYEKL. In nucleotides, the CDR3 is TGCGCCAGCAGCCCTCCTTTTGGCGGGGAGCTGTTTTTT. Protein sequence: CASSPPFGGELFF.